The rows below give T cell receptor beta chains drawn from one sample of a study of T-cell reconstitution after alpha-beta-depleted transplantation in children. TCRdb reprocessed the PCR reads with MiXCR, giving one entry per CDR3 protein. Counted here are about 500,000 distinct CDR3 sequences, about 30% occurring once; the ten biggest clones make up less than 2.5%. The sample consisted of PBMCs from the stem cell graft donor, taken from the stem cell graft. These receptor sequences come from a human donor who donated a stem cell graft to a child with aplastic anemia. The CDR3 runs from the conserved cysteine through the conserved F or W. The D gene is left open where the match is weak. Some rows mark clone size as missing; the rest say once, few, many or name a class of expanded clone.

once - TRBJ2-3 TRBV4-2 TGTGCCAGCAGCCAAGATTTATCCGGCACAGATACGCAGTATTTT CASSQDLSGTDTQYF
- - TRBJ1-3 TRBV5-6 TGTGCCAGCAGCGGAGGACACCTCTCTGGAAACACCATATATTTT CASSGGHLSGNTIYF
few TRBD2 TRBJ2-5 TRBV4-3 TGCGCCAGCAGCCAAGCGGTCGGGACTAGCGGGAGCCAAGAGACCCAGTACTTC CASSQAVGTSGSQETQYF
- - TRBJ1-5 TRBV10-2 TGCGCCAGCGGGGACCAGGTAAGGCAGCCCCAGCATTTT CASGDQVRQPQHF
- - TRBJ2-7 TRBV28 TGTGCCAGCAGTTTCCTTACCCAAAACGAGCAGTACTTC CASSFLTQNEQYF
- TRBD1 TRBJ1-1 TRBV29-1 TGCAGCGCTGAAGACAGGGACACTGAAGCTTTCTTT CSAEDRDTEAFF
- - TRBJ1-1 TRBV3-1 TGTGCCAGCAGCCAAGGGCCTGAAGCTTTCTTT CASSQGPEAFF
- - TRBJ1-5 TRBV5-5 TGTGCCAGCAGCTTTTCCCAGGCATATCAGCCCCAGCATTTT CASSFSQAYQPQHF
few - TRBJ2-3 TRBV20-1 TGCAGTGCTAGAGATCGGGCAGGGGAAAGCACAGATACGCAGTATTTT CSARDRAGESTDTQYF
once - TRBJ1-2 TRBV7-9 TGTGCCAGCAGGGCGGCGGGGGGCAACTATGGCTACACCTTC CASRAAGGNYGYTF
- - TRBJ2-7 TRBV6-5 TGTGCCAGCAGTTACTCGATCGGGCGGGAGCAGTACTTC CASSYSIGREQYF
once - TRBJ1-5 TRBV15 TGTGCCACCAGCAGAGATCCGGGTTATCAGCCCCAGCATTTT CATSRDPGYQPQHF
few TRBD2 TRBJ2-1 TRBV18 TGTGCCAGCTCATCCGGGACTAGCGGGAGGAACAATGAGCAGTTCTTC CASSSGTSGRNNEQFF
- TRBD1 TRBJ2-7 TRBV15 TGTGCCACCAGCCTGGAGAGAGTCAGGGGGCTAGAGCAGTACTTC CATSLERVRGLEQYF
few TRBD2 TRBJ2-3 TRBV5-1 TGCGCCAGCAGCTTGGAGGGGACTAGCGGGGGAGCAGATACGCAGTATTTT CASSLEGTSGGADTQYF
- - TRBJ2-7 TRBV5-6 TGTGCCAGCAGCTTGGAGGACAGACTTGGGAGGCAGTACTTC CASSLEDRLGRQYF
- - TRBJ2-7 TRBV20-1 TGCAGTGCTAGGACCTCAGGCAGGGGCTACCACGAGCAGTACTTC CSARTSGRGYHEQYF
few TRBD2 TRBJ2-7 TRBV12-3/TRBV12-4 TGTGCCAGCAGTTTTATACTAGCGGGAGTCGAGCAGTACTTC CASSFILAGVEQYF
- - TRBJ2-5 TRBV6-5 TGTGCCAGCAGTTACTCGTACAGGGTGGAGACCCAGTACTTC CASSYSYRVETQYF
- - TRBJ2-7 TRBV6-5 TGTGCCAGCAGTTACGGGACTTACCTCTCCTACGAGCAGTACTTC CASSYGTYLSYEQYF
few TRBD1 TRBJ1-2 TRBV29-1 TGCAGCGTTGAAGATCGTTCTCGGGACAGGGGATCTGGCTACACCTTC CSVEDRSRDRGSGYTF
- - TRBJ1-2 TRBV27 TGTGCCAGCAGTTTATCCCCAGGACTTCCCTATGGCTACACCTTC CASSLSPGLPYGYTF
few - TRBJ2-1 TRBV6-5 TGTGCCAGCAGTTACGGGGGCTTCCCTCAGTTCTTC CASSYGGFPQFF
few - TRBJ1-5 TRBV30 TGTGCCTGGAGTGTCGGCGTAGCCAGGGTCAATCAGCCCCAGCATTTT CAWSVGVARVNQPQHF
- TRBD1 TRBJ1-1 TRBV27 TGTGCCAGCAGTTTTCAGAGACAGGGCGGAAAAGCTTTCTTT CASSFQRQGGKAFF
few - TRBJ2-5 TRBV7-2 TGTGCCAGCAGCTTAGGGCCCAGGGGGGTCGAGACCCAGTACTTC CASSLGPRGVETQYF
many - TRBJ1-2 TRBV29-1 TGCATCGTGGGGGAGAACTATGGCTACACCTTC CIVGENYGYTF
- TRBD1 TRBJ2-7 TRBV6-5 TGTGCCAGCAGTTACGCGACAGGGGACGAGCAGTACTTC CASSYATGDEQYF
few - TRBJ2-2 TRBV25-1 TGTGCCAGCGGGGCACGGGATATCGGGGAGCTGTTTTTT CASGARDIGELFF
few TRBD2 TRBJ2-1 TRBV5-4 TGTGCCAGCAGCGCGAAACGGACTAGCGGGAGTAGGAATGAGCAGTTCTTC CASSAKRTSGSRNEQFF
few - TRBJ1-4 TRBV18 TGTGCCAGCTCACCACCGGAAGGGGCTAATGAAAAACTGTTTTTT CASSPPEGANEKLFF
- - TRBJ2-7 TRBV28 TGTGCCAGCAGTTACTTTACAACTAGCAGGTCATCCTACGAGCAGTACTTC CASSYFTTSRSSYEQYF
few TRBD1 TRBJ1-2 TRBV7-6 TGTGCCAGCAGCGCGGGACAGGGGGCTGGCTACACCTTC CASSAGQGAGYTF
- TRBD2 TRBJ2-1 TRBV20-1 TGCAGTGGGGGCCCAAGGACTAGCGTCTACAATGAGCAGTTCTTC CSGGPRTSVYNEQFF